This entry lists 24 T cell receptor beta chains sequenced from one sample in a study of identifying expanded T cells in peripheral blood. Clones were read by immunoSEQ multiplex PCR, and TCRdb kept only the in-frame ones, dropping some. The table lists roughly 86,000 clones, around 84% of them singletons. Sequencing input: blood. The receptor set was obtained from a person aged 18-70 years in good health.

V is TRBV5-1 and J is TRBJ2-7; a weak D match, TRBD2 (6 bases). CDR1 and CDR2 from the germline V gene are SGHRS and YFSETQ. The V and J ends lost 6 bases and 4 bases respectively, with 23 bases between them. CDR3 length: 16 amino acids. The CDR3 region is CASMGPAGTLTYEQYF. CDR3 in DNA: TGCGCCAGCATGGGACCCGCCGGGACTCTTACTTACGAGCAGTACTTC. The full variable domain, rest sourced from reference TRBV5-1 and TRBJ2-7, is KAGVTQTPRYLIKTRGQQVTLSCSPISGHRSVSWYQQTPGQGLQFLFEYFSETQRNKGNFPGRFSGRQFSNSRSEMNVSTLELGDSALYLCASMGPAGTLTYEQYFGPGTRLTVT.

The rearrangement uses TRBV6-5 and TRBJ2-7; 7 nucleotides align to TRBD2. Germline trimming cut 2 bases from V and 1 base from J; bases unmatched to any gene: 8. The V gene's germline CDR1 is MNHEY and CDR2 SVGAGI. The CDR3 sequence is 16 residues long. CDR3 coding DNA: TGTGCCAGCAGTTACCCAACTAGCGAACCTTCCTACGAGCAGTACTTC. This encodes CASSYPTSEPSYEQYF.

The rearrangement links TRBV4-1 to TRBJ2-7; D remains unclear. CDR1 and CDR2 from the germline V gene are MGHRA and YSYEKL. V lost 1 base to trimming and J lost 0 bases, with 10 bases between them. The CDR3 contains 15 residues. The CDR3 bases are TGCGCCAGCAGCCAAGCCGGGCTAACCTCCTACGAGCAGTACTTC. Protein: CASSQAGLTSYEQYF.

This clone has just one count. In DNA, the CDR3 is TGTGCCAGCAGCCCCATGACAGCTGGAAACACCATATATTTT. Its translation: CASSPMTAGNTIYF. V gene TRBV7-9 combines with J gene TRBJ1-3; tentative D call: TRBD1 (5 bases). This CDR3 has 14 amino acids. Germline V gene lookup returns CDR1 SEHNR and CDR2 FQNEAQ (reference sequence). Trimming took off 5 bases at V and 2 bases at J, with 10 bases between the two ends.

The V gene is TRBV4-1, the J gene TRBJ1-1, with D uncertain. The V end was cut by 4 bases, the J end by 7 bases, with 13 bases between. Germline CDR1 reads MGHRA; CDR2 reads YSYEKL. The CDR3 is 13 residues long. CDR3 in amino acids: CASSPPVGNEAFF. As DNA, the CDR3 is TGCGCCAGCAGCCCCCCCGTGGGGAATGAAGCTTTCTTT.

The V call is TRBV18, the J call TRBJ2-3; D is unclear. Trimming removed 6 bases at V and 0 bases at J, with 13 bases between. CDR1 is KGHSH, CDR2 LQKENI, per germline. There are 15 residues in the CDR3. The CDR3 DNA follows: TGTGCCAGCTCCCCGCTCAGCACTAGCACAGATACGCAGTATTTT. Its protein is CASSPLSTSTDTQYF.

V usage is TRBV6-5 and J usage is TRBJ2-7; no reliable D call. The length of the CDR3 is 13 residues. Germline CDR1 is MNHEY and CDR2 is SVGAGI. The V and J ends lost 0 bases and 7 bases respectively, with 10 bases between them. CDR3 amino acids: CASSYSIRGEQYF. The CDR3 region has the DNA TGTGCCAGCAGTTACTCGATTCGTGGGGAGCAGTACTTC.

The gene calls are TRBV2 and TRBJ2-7, with 8 bases matching TRBD2. Germline lookup yields CDR1 SNHLY and CDR2 FYNNEI. Losses at the gene ends were 10 bases for V and 3 bases for J; bases not matched to a gene: 8. The CDR3 has 13 residues. DNA of the CDR3: TGTGCCATATCTAGGGCGGGGGGCTACGAGCAGTACTTC. Translated, it gives CAISRAGGYEQYF. The variable domain in full, with the rest retrieved from reference TRBV2 and TRBJ2-7, is EPEVTQTPSHQVTQMGQEVILRCVPISNHLYFYWYRQILGQKVEFLVSFYNNEISEKSEIFDDQFSVERPDGSNFTLKIRSTKLEDSAMYFCAISRAGGYEQYFGPGTRLTVT.

This chain connects TRBV5-4 to TRBJ2-1; D call uncertain. The V and J ends lost 5 bases and 3 bases respectively, with 21 bases between them. Germline V CDR1 and CDR2: SGHNT, YYREEE (reference sequence). The CDR3 runs to 17 residues. In DNA, the CDR3 is TGTGCCAGCAGGCCCCTCCCCTGGGCTCCACGCTACAATGAGCAGTTCTTC. Its protein product is CASRPLPWAPRYNEQFF.

The DNA for the CDR3 is TGTGCCACCAGCGGGTCCCGGGTCGGACAATCTAGCACAGATACGCAGTATTTT. Translation: CATSGSRVGQSSTDTQYF. The J gene is TRBJ2-3, the V gene TRBV15; D might be TRBD1 (5 bases). The CDR3 length is 18 residues. CDR1 is LNHNV, CDR2 YYDKDF, per germline (reference sequence). V was cut by 5 bases and J by 0 bases, with 21 bases left in between.

CDR3 nucleotides: TGTGCCAGCAGCAAAGGGGGCGATGAGCAGTTCTTC. Its translation is CASSKGGDEQFF. This chain joins TRBV21-1 and TRBJ2-1; TRBD1 reflects the table's D call only, with no check against the DNA. TRBV21-1 is a documented pseudogene. The CDR3 runs to 12 residues.

The chain recombines TRBV7-2 with TRBJ1-5; D remains unclear. Per germline, CDR1 SGHTA and CDR2 FQGNSA. The ends were cut back, 0 bases at V and 5 bases at J, with 8 bases in the middle. The CDR3 runs 14 residues. The chain's CDR3 is CASSLAFSDQPQHF. For the CDR3, the DNA is TGTGCCAGCAGCTTAGCGTTTTCAGATCAGCCCCAGCATTTT.

The chain uses TRBV2 and TRBJ1-4, with D perhaps matching TRBD1 (6 bases). This CDR3 contains 16 residues. The ends were cut back, 7 bases at V and 6 bases at J, with 21 bases in the middle. Germline-derived CDR1 and CDR2 are SNHLY and FYNNEI. CDR3 amino acids: CASNDIRQAEDEKLFF. CDR3 in DNA: TGTGCCAGCAATGATATACGACAGGCTGAAGATGAAAAACTGTTTTTT.

The chain has TRBV5-4 and TRBJ1-1; no clear D. Germline V gives CDR1 SGHNT, CDR2 YYREEE (reference sequence). The CDR3 length is 13 residues. V was cut by 2 bases and J by 1 base, with 6 bases left in between. CDR3 amino acids: CASSLRRNTEAFF. CDR3 nucleotides: TGTGCCAGCAGCTTAAGGAGGAACACTGAAGCTTTCTTT.

This clone has just a few counts. The chain joins TRBV30 to TRBJ1-5; D not resolved. V shed 0 bases and J shed 4 bases, with 7 bases lying between them. Looked up from germline, CDR1 is GTSNPN and CDR2 is SVGIG (reference sequence). The CDR3 is made up of 13 amino acids. The CDR3 sequence: CAWSVNGNQPQHF. The CDR3 DNA reads as TGTGCCTGGAGTGTAAACGGGAATCAGCCCCAGCATTTT.

The genes are TRBV7-9 and TRBJ2-2, with a weak D call TRBD1 (5 bases). V gave up 4 bases and J gave up 2 bases, with 11 bases separating them. The CDR3 loop spans 15 amino acids. Germline assignment: CDR1 SEHNR and CDR2 FQNEAQ (reference sequence). The CDR3, as DNA: TGTGCCAGCAGCTCTCAGGGATTTAACACCGGGGAGCTGTTTTTT. It codes for CASSSQGFNTGELFF.

The chain recombines TRBV11-3 with TRBJ2-1; D gene uncertain. The CDR3 length is 11 residues. The V end was cut by 5 bases, the J end by 4 bases, with 3 bases between. The germline gives CDR1 SGHNT, CDR2 YENEEA. The CDR3 nucleotides read TGTGCCAGCAGCCATTACAATGAGCAGTTCTTC. Protein sequence: CASSHYNEQFF.

The rearrangement joins TRBV25-1 to TRBJ2-1, with D unresolved. V shed 5 bases and J shed 5 bases, with 16 bases lying between them. The CDR3 sequence is 15 residues long. CDR1 MGHDK and CDR2 SYGVNS come from the germline V gene. CDR3 in DNA: TGTGCCAGCAGTACGCGATTCAGGAAGGACAATGAGCAGTTCTTC. This encodes CASSTRFRKDNEQFF.

The table lists this clone with many counts. The chain recombines TRBV2 with TRBJ2-7; D may be TRBD1 or TRBD2 (5 bases each). This CDR3 contains 13 residues. Trimming took off 4 bases at V and 6 bases at J, with 13 bases between the two ends. Per the germline V gene, CDR1 is SNHLY and CDR2 is FYNNEI. Here the CDR3 DNA reads TGTGCCAGCAGTGTATTCAGGGACGGCGAGCAGTACTTC. This codes for CASSVFRDGEQYF.

The chain recombines TRBV5-4 with TRBJ1-6, with D uncertain. The germline gives CDR1 SGHNT, CDR2 YYREEE (reference sequence). Trimming removed 0 bases at V and 0 bases at J, with 16 bases between. CDR3 length: 19 amino acids. The CDR3 nucleotides are TGTGCCAGCAGCTTGGTAGCAGAGGATTATAGCTCCTATAATTCACCCCTCCACTTT. Residues: CASSLVAEDYSSYNSPLHF.

The chain has TRBV2 and TRBJ1-2; D is undetermined. There are 15 residues in the CDR3. CDR1 and CDR2 (germline): SNHLY, FYNNEI. V was shortened by 7 bases and J by 2 bases, with 17 bases between the two germline ends. The CDR3 region is CASKSTLAANYGYTF. CDR3 in DNA: TGTGCCAGCAAGTCGACGCTTGCAGCCAACTATGGCTACACCTTC.

This chain connects TRBV15 to TRBJ2-3; D is possibly TRBD1 (6 bases). The V gene's germline CDR1 is LNHNV and CDR2 YYDKDF (reference sequence). This CDR3 spans 11 amino acids. The germline V and J ends were trimmed by 9 bases and 4 bases, with 8 bases remaining between them. CDR3 region: CATQGADTQYF. CDR3 coding DNA: TGTGCCACACAGGGAGCAGATACGCAGTATTTT.

The chain carries TRBV7-2 and TRBJ1-6; 10 nucleotides agree with TRBD1. J was trimmed by 9 bases and V by 5 bases; bases with no gene match: 1. Germline-derived CDR1 and CDR2 are SGHTA and FQGNSA. This CDR3 comprises 13 residues. The CDR3 region has the DNA TGTGCCAGCAGCCGGGACAGGGGTTCACCCCTCCACTTT. Translation: CASSRDRGSPLHF. Looking up the rest from reference TRBV7-2 and TRBJ1-6 gives the full variable domain: GAGVSQSPSNKVTEKGKDVELRCDPISGHTALYWYRQSLGQGLEFLIYFQGNSAPDKSGLPSDRFSAERTGGSVSTLTIQRTQQEDSAVYLCASSRDRGSPLHFGNGTRLTVT.

J is TRBJ1-4 and V is TRBV12-1; the listed D gene, TRBD1, was not tested against the DNA. TRBV12-1 is a documented pseudogene. The CDR3 extends over 22 amino acids. Written as DNA, the CDR3 is TGTGCCAGCAGCTTTCCGGGGGACAGGGAGACCCACCCATTAACCTATAATGAAAAACTGTTTTTT. It encodes CASSFPGDRETHPLTYNEKLFF.